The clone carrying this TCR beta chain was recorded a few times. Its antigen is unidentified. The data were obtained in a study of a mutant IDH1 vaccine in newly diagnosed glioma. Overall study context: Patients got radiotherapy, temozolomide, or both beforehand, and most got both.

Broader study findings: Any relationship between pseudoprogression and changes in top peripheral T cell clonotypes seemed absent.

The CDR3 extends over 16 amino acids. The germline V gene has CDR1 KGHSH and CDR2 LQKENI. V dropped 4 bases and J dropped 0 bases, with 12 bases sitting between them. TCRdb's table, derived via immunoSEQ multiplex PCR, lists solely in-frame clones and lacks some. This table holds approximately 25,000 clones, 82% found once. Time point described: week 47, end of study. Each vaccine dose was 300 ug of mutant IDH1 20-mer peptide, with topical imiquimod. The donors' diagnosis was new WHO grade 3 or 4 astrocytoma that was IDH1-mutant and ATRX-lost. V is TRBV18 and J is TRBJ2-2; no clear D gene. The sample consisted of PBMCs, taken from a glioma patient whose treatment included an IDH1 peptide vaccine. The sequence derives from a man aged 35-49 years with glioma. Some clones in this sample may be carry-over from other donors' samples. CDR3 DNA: TGTGCCAGCTCACTAAACGGTCAGGCGAACACCGGGGAGCTGTTTTTT. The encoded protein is CASSLNGQANTGELFF.